Listed below are T cell receptor beta chains from one sample, sequenced in a study of cytomegalovirus exposure and HLA in healthy donors. The assay was immunoSEQ multiplex PCR, and TCRdb's table has in-frame clones only and misses some. The sample includes 85,000 to 100,000 clones, around four fifths seen only once; the top ten take about 4%. Material for sequencing was PBMCs. The receptors were sampled from a woman in her thirties or forties in good health and CMV-seropositive. The CDR3 runs from the conserved cysteine through the conserved F or W. A D gene is named only where the DNA matches it firmly.

d_call: TRBD1
v_call: TRBV5-1
j_call: TRBJ2-6
cdr3_aa: CASSLLTGGSGANVLTF

d_call: TRBD1
v_call: TRBV11-2
j_call: TRBJ2-5
cdr3_aa: CASRSGTGGAEWETQYF

d_call: NA
v_call: TRBV29-1
j_call: TRBJ1-2
cdr3_aa: CSVTGTLNYGYTF

d_call: NA
v_call: TRBV20-1
j_call: TRBJ1-2
cdr3_aa: CSATDKYGYTF

d_call: NA
v_call: TRBV15
j_call: TRBJ2-7
cdr3_aa: CATSRVEGGSYEQYF

d_call: TRBD2
v_call: TRBV5-4
j_call: TRBJ2-3
cdr3_aa: CASSPALAGRVEYF

d_call: TRBD1
v_call: TRBV7-9
j_call: TRBJ1-3
cdr3_aa: CASSLDRTGNTIYF

d_call: TRBD1
v_call: TRBV6-5
j_call: TRBJ1-2
cdr3_aa: CASSYNGRGRSYGYTF

d_call: TRBD2
v_call: TRBV4-1
j_call: TRBJ2-1
cdr3_aa: CASSQASGGDWGEQFF

d_call: TRBD2
v_call: TRBV5-4
j_call: TRBJ2-1
cdr3_aa: CASSLGLAGVGQLSFF

d_call: TRBD1
v_call: TRBV19
j_call: TRBJ1-5
cdr3_aa: CASGPTGTGGNQPQHF

d_call: NA
v_call: TRBV6-5
j_call: TRBJ1-5
cdr3_aa: CASSGQVQPQHF

d_call: NA
v_call: TRBV6-6
j_call: TRBJ2-7
cdr3_aa: CASSNPTGSYEQYF

d_call: NA
v_call: TRBV6-1
j_call: TRBJ1-2
cdr3_aa: CASSEEAWTLTNYGYTF

d_call: TRBD1
v_call: TRBV5-4
j_call: TRBJ1-1
cdr3_aa: CASSLKTGSTEAFF

d_call: NA
v_call: TRBV10-3
j_call: TRBJ1-2
cdr3_aa: CAIRSDANYGYTF

d_call: NA
v_call: TRBV5-6
j_call: TRBJ2-3
cdr3_aa: CASSYRDTVPTDTQYF

d_call: TRBD2
v_call: TRBV7-3
j_call: TRBJ2-7
cdr3_aa: CASSPAGVAGGEQYF

d_call: NA
v_call: TRBV6-1
j_call: TRBJ2-2
cdr3_aa: CASSAQGAGELFF

d_call: TRBD2
v_call: TRBV7-3
j_call: TRBJ2-7
cdr3_aa: CASSLGSSGYEQYF

d_call: NA
v_call: TRBV4-2
j_call: TRBJ1-4
cdr3_aa: CASSQDIGSEKLFF

d_call: NA
v_call: TRBV6-6
j_call: TRBJ2-1
cdr3_aa: CASSPGVSYNEQFF

d_call: TRBD2
v_call: TRBV2
j_call: TRBJ2-7
cdr3_aa: CASSAGRAREQYF

d_call: NA
v_call: TRBV6-5
j_call: TRBJ2-7
cdr3_aa: CASSYGRQGYEQYF

d_call: NA
v_call: TRBV1
j_call: TRBJ1-1
cdr3_aa: CTSTSGHGYTEAFF

d_call: TRBD1
v_call: TRBV14
j_call: TRBJ2-1
cdr3_aa: CASSQGTYNEQFF

d_call: TRBD2
v_call: TRBV4-1
j_call: TRBJ2-3
cdr3_aa: CASSPPGTSRSDTQYF

d_call: TRBD2
v_call: TRBV5-5
j_call: TRBJ2-3
cdr3_aa: CASSFSIGAGGTDTQYF

d_call: TRBD2
v_call: TRBV9
j_call: TRBJ2-1
cdr3_aa: CASSVTSGLYNEQFF

d_call: TRBD2
v_call: TRBV10-1
j_call: TRBJ2-3
cdr3_aa: CASSDAGGGTDTQYF

d_call: TRBD2
v_call: TRBV5-1
j_call: TRBJ2-1
cdr3_aa: CASSLVVGRADEQFF

d_call: TRBD2
v_call: TRBV5-6
j_call: NA
cdr3_aa: CASSLGTSGSYEQYF

d_call: TRBD2
v_call: TRBV27
j_call: TRBJ2-3
cdr3_aa: CASRGLGGTDTQYF

d_call: NA
v_call: TRBV5-6
j_call: TRBJ2-2
cdr3_aa: CASSLMGQGGTGELFF

d_call: TRBD2
v_call: TRBV15
j_call: TRBJ2-1
cdr3_aa: CATSRKVSGRANEQFF

d_call: TRBD2
v_call: TRBV5-8
j_call: TRBJ2-1
cdr3_aa: CASSRGTSGSNEQFF

d_call: NA
v_call: TRBV10-3
j_call: TRBJ1-5
cdr3_aa: CAAAGGNQPQHF

d_call: NA
v_call: TRBV15
j_call: TRBJ2-5
cdr3_aa: CATSNSIGGYQETQYF

d_call: TRBD2
v_call: TRBV12-5
j_call: TRBJ2-1
cdr3_aa: CASGLGLAGSYNEQFF

d_call: TRBD1
v_call: TRBV13
j_call: TRBJ1-6
cdr3_aa: CASSGRQGKEYSPLHF

d_call: NA
v_call: TRBV20-1
j_call: TRBJ2-1
cdr3_aa: CSASLDREQFF

d_call: TRBD2
v_call: TRBV5-1
j_call: TRBJ2-3
cdr3_aa: CASSFSTPGLAGVADTQYF

d_call: NA
v_call: TRBV19
j_call: TRBJ1-2
cdr3_aa: CASSIGSHGGYTF

d_call: NA
v_call: TRBV18
j_call: TRBJ2-7
cdr3_aa: CASSPGGYEQYF

d_call: NA
v_call: TRBV11-3
j_call: TRBJ2-1
cdr3_aa: CASSRGGEQFF

d_call: TRBD1
v_call: TRBV2
j_call: TRBJ2-2
cdr3_aa: CASSPGQGATGELFF